Listed below are T cell receptor beta chains from one sample, sequenced in a study of early T cells in non-severe SARS-CoV-2 infection. TCRdb used MiXCR to reprocess the 5' RACE reads, holding one entry per CDR3 protein. The sample holds 55,000 to 75,000 distinct CDR3 sequences, around 9.9% seen once. Sample: whole blood. These receptors all stem from an adult who was a healthcare worker with PCR-confirmed SARS-CoV-2 infection or an uninfected control (not recorded which). Each CDR3 is given with its conserved first and last residue. D genes are given only for firm matches. Expanded clones are given a class, and other clones once, few, many or no size at all.

j_gene	d_gene	v_gene	abundance	CDR3nt	CDR3aa
TRBJ2-1	.	TRBV9	few	TGTGCCAGCAGCGTATCGGGCAGGGGATGGAATGAGCAGTTCTTC	CASSVSGRGWNEQFF
TRBJ1-6	.	TRBV4-1	many	TGCGCCAGCAGCCAAGATATGGTCAAGTCCTATAATTCACCCCTCCACTTT	CASSQDMVKSYNSPLHF
TRBJ1-6	.	TRBV7-2	few	TGTGCCAGCAGCCCCATTTGGGGGACTAATTCACCCCTCCACTTT	CASSPIWGTNSPLHF
TRBJ2-5	TRBD1	TRBV7-3	many	TGTGCCAGCAGCCAGACAGGGAACCGTCAAGAGACCCAGTACTTC	CASSQTGNRQETQYF
TRBJ2-3	.	TRBV24-1	.	TGTGCCACCAGTGATCCCAACGGGAAGCAGGGTGGCACAGATACGCAGTATTTT	CATSDPNGKQGGTDTQYF
TRBJ2-4	TRBD2	TRBV20-1	many	TGCAGTGCCGGGACTAGAGGAAACATTCAGTACTTC	CSAGTRGNIQYF
TRBJ2-3	TRBD2	TRBV5-4	few	TGTGCCAGCAGCGCTTCTAGCGGGGGGGCAACAGATACGCAGTATTTT	CASSASSGGATDTQYF
TRBJ2-1	TRBD2	TRBV7-3	.	TGTGCCAGCAGCCTAAGCGGGGGGGCATATCATGAGCAGTTCTTC	CASSLSGGAYHEQFF
TRBJ2-2	TRBD2	TRBV4-2	many	TGTGCCAGCAGCCCAATAGGGGGACTAGCGGGGAACTTGAACACCGGGGAGCTGTTTTTT	CASSPIGGLAGNLNTGELFF
TRBJ2-1	TRBD1	TRBV11-1	few	TGTGCCAGCAGCTCGTCCGGGACAGGGGGCGACGAGCAGTTCTTC	CASSSSGTGGDEQFF
TRBJ2-3	.	TRBV2	few	TGTGCCAGCAGTGTGGGCGGTACTAGGGATACGCAGTATTTT	CASSVGGTRDTQYF
TRBJ1-5	.	TRBV6-6	.	TGTGCCAGCAGTTACTCAGGGGCGGAACAGCCCCAGCATTTT	CASSYSGAEQPQHF
TRBJ1-1	.	TRBV5-1	many	TGCGCCAGCAGCCCCGAATTAGGGAGGGCTGAAGCTTTCTTT	CASSPELGRAEAFF
TRBJ1-5	.	TRBV12-3/TRBV12-4	.	TGTGCCAGCAGTTTAGCTGACTACGCCAATCAGCCCCAGCATTTT	CASSLADYANQPQHF
TRBJ1-1	.	TRBV15	.	TGTGCCACCAGCAGAGCGGGGACTGAAGCTTTCTTT	CATSRAGTEAFF
TRBJ2-3	TRBD1	TRBV12-3/TRBV12-4	many	TGTGCCAGCAGTTTGTCACAGGGGCGCACAGATACGCAGTATTTT	CASSLSQGRTDTQYF
TRBJ1-5	.	TRBV30	few	TGTGCCTGGAGTGCGGGCAGCAGTCAGCCCCAGCATTTT	CAWSAGSSQPQHF
TRBJ1-1	.	TRBV30	.	TGTGCCTGGAGCATATCCCGGACAGATCTCATGAACACTGAAGCTTTCTTT	CAWSISRTDLMNTEAFF
TRBJ2-5	.	TRBV12-3/TRBV12-4	many	TGTGCCAGCAGCCTCCGACGGCAAGAGACCCAGTACTTC	CASSLRRQETQYF
TRBJ1-2	.	TRBV29-1	many	TGCAGCGTAGGGGAGGGGTATGGCTACACCTTC	CSVGEGYGYTF